The sequence of this T cell receptor (beta chain) was determined in a study of T cell changes during pregnancy in multiple sclerosis. V was clipped by 1 base and J by 1 base; unmatched bases: 4. The CDR3 covers 15 residues. Germline-derived CDR1 and CDR2 are LGHNA and YSLEER. Data came from immunoSEQ multiplex PCR; TCRdb stores just in-frame clones and leaves some out. The sample lists 25,000 to 35,000 clones, about 89% occurring once. The clonotype was recovered from a female donor with multiple sclerosis, enrolled in a pregnancy study. This chain links TRBV4-3 with TRBJ2-7, with 7 bases identical to TRBD1. Sequenced material: CD8+ T cells from peripheral blood mononuclear cells, taken in the second trimester of pregnancy. CDR3 sequence (DNA): TGCGCCAGCAGCCAAGCCCGACAGGGATCCTACGAGCAGTACTTC. Translation gives CASSQARQGSYEQYF.